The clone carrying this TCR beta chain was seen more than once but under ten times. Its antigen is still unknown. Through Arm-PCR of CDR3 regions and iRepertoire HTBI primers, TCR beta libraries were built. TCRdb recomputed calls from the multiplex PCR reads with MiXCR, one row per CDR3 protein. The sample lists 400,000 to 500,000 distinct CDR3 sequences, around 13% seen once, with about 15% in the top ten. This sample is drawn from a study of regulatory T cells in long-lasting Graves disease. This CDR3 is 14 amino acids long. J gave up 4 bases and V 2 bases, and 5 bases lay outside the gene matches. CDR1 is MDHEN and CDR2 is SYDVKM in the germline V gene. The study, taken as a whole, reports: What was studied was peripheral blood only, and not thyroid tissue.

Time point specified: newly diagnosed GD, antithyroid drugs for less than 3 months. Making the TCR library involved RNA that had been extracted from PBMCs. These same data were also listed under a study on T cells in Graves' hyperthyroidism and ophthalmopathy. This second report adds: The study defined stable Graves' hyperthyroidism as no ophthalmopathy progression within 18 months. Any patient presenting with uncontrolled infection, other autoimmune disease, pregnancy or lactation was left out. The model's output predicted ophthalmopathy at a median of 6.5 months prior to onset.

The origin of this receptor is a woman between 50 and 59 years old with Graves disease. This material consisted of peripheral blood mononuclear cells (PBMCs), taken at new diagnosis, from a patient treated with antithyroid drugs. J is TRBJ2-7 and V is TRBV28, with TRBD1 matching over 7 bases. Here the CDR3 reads CASSLEGAPYEQYF. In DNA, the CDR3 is TGTGCCAGCAGTTTAGAGGGGGCCCCTTACGAGCAGTACTTC.